This passage covers 15 T cell receptor beta chains from one sample sequenced in a study of beta chain features in type 1 diabetes. Their antigen targets remain unknown. What was sequenced were expressed TCRB transcripts, since all of the isolated RNA had been reverse transcribed. The data were produced by immunoSEQ multiplex PCR, yet TCRdb's version contains in-frame clones alone and is incomplete. The sample includes around 41,000 clones, about 66% of them seen just once. Regarding the study as a whole: Among patients with Type 1 diabetes, TCRB CDR3s were moderately but significantly shorter in every one of the four CD4+ subsets.

What was sequenced was Tregs from blood. The receptors were sampled from a man aged 30 to 39 with type 1 diabetes. Some clones in this sample may be carry-over from other donors' samples.

The rearrangement uses TRBV7-2 and TRBJ2-1; 8 nucleotides align to TRBD1. Germline V gene sequence: CDR1 SGHTA, CDR2 FQGNSA. Losses at the gene ends were 5 bases for V and 2 bases for J; bases not matched to a gene: 5. The CDR3 has 15 amino acids. Here the CDR3 reads CASSLDRGPYNEQFF. CDR3 sequence (DNA): TGTGCCAGCAGCCTAGACAGGGGCCCCTACAATGAGCAGTTCTTC.

The chain combines TRBV7-8 with TRBJ2-2; D call uncertain. Germline CDR1 is SGHVS and CDR2 is FQNEAQ. V dropped 5 bases and J dropped 5 bases, with 18 bases sitting between them. This CDR3 is built from 16 residues. For the CDR3, the DNA is TGTGCCAGCAGCCCCGACTGGCCTTTGAGGACCGGGGAGCTGTTTTTT. Amino acid sequence: CASSPDWPLRTGELFF.

This rearrangement joins TRBV29-1 to TRBJ2-5; D may be TRBD2 (6 bases). The CDR3 has 14 amino acids. The V gene lost 0 bases and the J gene lost 5 bases, with 13 bases spanning the gap. Germline CDR1 reads SQVTM; CDR2 reads ANQGSEA. This chain's CDR3 is CSVEDRVGRETQYF. CDR3 DNA: TGCAGCGTTGAAGATCGGGTAGGGAGGGAGACCCAGTACTTC.

The chain recombines TRBV4-3 with TRBJ2-3; D perhaps matches TRBD2 (5 bases). The V end lost 0 bases, the J end lost 2 bases, and 15 bases lay between the germline ends. CDR1 is LGHNA, CDR2 YSLEER, per germline. The CDR3 length is 17 residues. The CDR3 DNA is TGCGCCAGCAGCCAAGATCGAGGGCACCTCCACACAGATACGCAGTATTTT. It yields the protein CASSQDRGHLHTDTQYF.

V usage is TRBV9 and J usage is TRBJ2-3, with TRBD2 matching 7 bases. With V trimmed by 1 base and J by 4 bases, 3 bases remained unmatched. The CDR3 has 14 residues. CDR1 and CDR2 from the germline V gene are SGDLS and YYNGEE. Here the CDR3 DNA reads TGTGCCAGCAGCGTACGGGGGGAAGCAGATACGCAGTATTTT. Its translation is CASSVRGEADTQYF.

This clone is a singleton in its sample. V is TRBV7-8 and J is TRBJ2-7, with 7 bases lining up with TRBD1. V lost 5 bases to trimming and J lost 5 bases; unmatched junction nucleotides: 9. CDR3 length equals 14 residues. Germline V lookup: CDR1 SGHVS, CDR2 FQNEAQ. In DNA form, the CDR3 reads TGTGCCAGCAGCATGGACAGGCTGAGCGACGAGCAGTACTTC. Protein product: CASSMDRLSDEQYF.

The sample holds one count of this clone. This chain uses TRBV4-2 with TRBJ2-2; TRBD2 agrees at 7 bases. With 2 bases clipped from V and 7 bases from J, the junction kept 10 bases outside the gene matches. Germline V lookup: CDR1 LGHNA, CDR2 YNFKEQ. The CDR3 is made up of 16 amino acids. The chain's CDR3 is CASSQSGGGFGGELFF. As DNA, the CDR3 is TGTGCCAGCAGCCAAAGTGGGGGGGGTTTCGGCGGGGAGCTGTTTTTT.

The chain links TRBV29-1 to TRBJ1-2; TRBD1 matches 8 bases. CDR3 length: 14 amino acids. The germline CDR1 and CDR2 sequences are SQVTM and ANQGSEA. The trim removed 4 bases at V and 4 bases at J, leaving 8 bases unmatched. DNA for the CDR3: TGCAGCGTTGGGACAGGGAATGACGGCTATGGCTACACCTTC. It is translated as CSVGTGNDGYGYTF.

V usage is TRBV7-2 and J usage is TRBJ2-3; 8 bases fit TRBD1. The CDR3 consists of 16 residues. After removal of 5 bases from V and 4 bases from J, the junction contained 11 bases not matched to a gene. Germline CDR1 SGHTA, CDR2 FQGNSA. The DNA for the CDR3 is TGTGCCAGCAGCCCGCGGACAGGGTATAGCCCAGATACGCAGTATTTT. Its translation: CASSPRTGYSPDTQYF.

The gene calls are TRBV7-2 and TRBJ2-2; D might be TRBD2 (5 bases). CDR3 length equals 15 residues. From germline, CDR1 is SGHTA and CDR2 FQGNSA. V lost 0 bases, J lost 7 bases, and 12 bases lay in between. The CDR3 nucleotides are TGTGCCAGCAGCTTAGCGTGGAGGAGTAGCGGGGAGCTGTTTTTT. Encoded protein: CASSLAWRSSGELFF.

The V gene is TRBV27, the J gene TRBJ2-1; TRBD2 matches 8 bases. Germline CDR1 reads MNHEY; CDR2 reads SMNVEV (reference sequence). The CDR3 is 16 residues long. The V gene end was trimmed by 5 bases and the J gene end by 2 bases; junction bases not matched to a gene: 8. The chain's CDR3 is CASSPRSRGAYNEQFF. In nucleotides, the CDR3 is TGTGCCAGCAGTCCCCGATCGCGGGGGGCCTACAATGAGCAGTTCTTC.

The genes are TRBV2 and TRBJ1-6; 8 nucleotides line up with TRBD1. The length of the CDR3 is 12 residues. J was trimmed by 10 bases and V by 6 bases; bases with no gene match: 2. The germline CDR1 and CDR2 sequences are SNHLY and FYNNEI. CDR3 region: CASRTGESPLHF. The DNA of the CDR3 is TGTGCCAGCAGGACAGGGGAATCACCCCTCCACTTT.

The count of this clone is one. The chain employs TRBV7-8 and TRBJ2-2; 7 bases agree with TRBD2. Germline lookup yields CDR1 SGHVS and CDR2 FQNEAQ. The CDR3 length is 17 residues. The V gene end was trimmed by 4 bases and the J gene end by 2 bases; junction bases not matched to a gene: 10. The CDR3: CASSSRGASGNTGELFF. The CDR3 coding sequence is TGTGCCAGCAGCTCCCGAGGGGCTAGCGGAAACACCGGGGAGCTGTTTTTT. Complete variable domain (other parts from reference TRBV7-8 and TRBJ2-2): GAGVSQSPRYKVAKRGQDVALRCDPISGHVSLFWYQQALGQGPEFLTYFQNEAQLDKSGLPSDRFFAERPEGSVSTLKIQRTQQEDSAVYLCASSSRGASGNTGELFFGEGSRLTVL.

The chain has TRBV28 and TRBJ2-3; 11 bases agree with TRBD2. Germline V lookup: CDR1 MDHEN, CDR2 SYDVKM. With V trimmed by 3 bases and J by 13 bases, 6 bases remained unmatched. This CDR3 contains 13 residues. This chain's CDR3 is CASSFLQLAGEYF. Here the CDR3 DNA reads TGTGCCAGCAGTTTTCTCCAACTAGCGGGGGAGTATTTT.

V is TRBV25-1 and J is TRBJ2-3; D gene unclear. CDR1 is MGHDK and CDR2 is SYGVNS in the germline V gene. Trimming took off 7 bases at V and 1 base at J, with 9 bases between the two ends. The CDR3 sequence is 13 residues long. This CDR3 is CASTLRGTDTQYF. In DNA form, the CDR3 reads TGTGCCAGCACGCTCCGGGGCACAGATACGCAGTATTTT.